This TCR beta chain was found in a study of blood T cell repertoires in COVID-19. On the study more broadly: Sites across the United States, Italy and Spain contributed samples from acute and convalescent COVID-19. T cells, B-cell-depleted T cells, or PBMCs supplied cDNA or gDNA.

V lost 6 bases and J lost 2; bases outside the gene matches: 7. CDR1 and CDR2 from the germline V gene are LNHDA and SQIVND (reference sequence). The CDR3 runs to 16 residues. Authors' processing steps: Amplification of reference gene primers was used by the study to estimate nucleated cell counts. The repertoire was sequenced with immunoSEQ multiplex PCR; TCRdb's copy has only in-frame clones and lacks some. The V and J calls and clone size are taken from that table; D and trimming were inferred from the DNA. The sample records over 75,000 clones, almost 85% being singletons. The chain combines TRBV19 with TRBJ2-2; TRBD2 matches at 9 bases. The origin of this receptor is a woman of 80 years or more with acute or convalescent COVID-19. The sample taken for sequencing was peripheral blood. The CDR3 loop reads CASSSIAGANTGELFF. In DNA, the CDR3 is TGTGCCAGTAGCTCCATAGCGGGGGCCAACACCGGGGAGCTGTTTTTT.